One and the same sample provided the 31 T cell receptor beta chains below, sequenced in a study of cytomegalovirus exposure and HLA in healthy donors. The primer mix had 60 Vbeta and 13 Jbeta primers. Profiled with immunoSEQ multiplex PCR; TCRdb holds only in-frame clones, not every one. The sample has roughly 230,000 clones; approximately 91% are singletons. Sequencing was carried out using PBMCs. The receptors come from a girl between 2 and 10 years old in good health and CMV-seronegative.

The V and J genes are TRBV10-2 and TRBJ2-2; 11 positions match TRBD1. Germline assignment: CDR1 WSHSY and CDR2 SAAADI. V lost 7 bases to trimming and J lost 1 base; unmatched junction nucleotides: 2. The CDR3 runs to 15 residues. The chain's CDR3 is CASTGTGGNTGELFF. For the CDR3, the DNA is TGCGCCAGCACCGGGACAGGGGGGAACACCGGGGAGCTGTTTTTT.

The CDR3 DNA reads TGTGCCAGCAGGCAAACGAGCAGTAGCGGGGGGGAAGACTTTTACGAGCAGTACTTC. Its translation is CASRQTSSSGGEDFYEQYF. V is TRBV27 and J is TRBJ2-7, with 11 bases aligning to TRBD2. Per the germline V gene, CDR1 is MNHEY and CDR2 is SMNVEV (reference sequence). Losses at the gene ends were 6 bases for V and 4 bases for J; bases not matched to a gene: 20. This CDR3 is built from 19 residues.

The V call is TRBV6-1, the J call TRBJ1-1, with 7 positions matching TRBD1. After removal of 5 bases from V and 0 bases from J, the junction contained 6 bases not matched to a gene. Per the germline V gene, CDR1 is MNHNS and CDR2 is SASEGT. The CDR3 runs to 15 residues. The CDR3: CASSPQTGMNTEAFF. The CDR3, as DNA: TGTGCCAGCAGTCCTCAGACAGGGATGAACACTGAAGCTTTCTTT.

This chain uses TRBV5-1 with TRBJ2-7, with TRBD2 as a possible D gene (6 bases). This CDR3 is built from 14 residues. From germline, CDR1 is SGHRS and CDR2 YFSETQ. Trimming removed 2 bases from V and 3 bases from J, with 12 bases in between. The CDR3: CASSFTGGHYEQYF. The DNA of the CDR3 is TGCGCCAGCAGCTTCACCGGGGGTCACTACGAGCAGTACTTC.

The chain is built from TRBV27 and TRBJ2-3; no clear D gene. This CDR3 comprises 15 residues. From germline, CDR1 is MNHEY and CDR2 SMNVEV (reference sequence). Trimming shortened V by 6 bases and J by 0 bases, and 13 bases separated the two germline ends. The CDR3 spells CASSRQTPSTDTQYF. CDR3 nucleotides: TGTGCCAGCAGCCGCCAGACTCCGAGCACAGATACGCAGTATTTT.

This sequence joins TRBV6-5 and TRBJ1-5; a weak D match, TRBD1 (6 bases). V lost 0 bases, J lost 4 bases, and 7 bases lay in between. CDR3 length equals 14 residues. Germline V gene lookup returns CDR1 MNHEY and CDR2 SVGAGI. The CDR3 DNA follows: TGTGCCAGCAGTTACTCGCAGGGGAATCAGCCCCAGCATTTT. It encodes CASSYSQGNQPQHF.

V and J are TRBV7-9 and TRBJ1-4; tentatively, D is TRBD1 (6 bases). The CDR3 has 15 residues. With 4 bases removed from V and 3 bases from J, the gap between germline ends came to 12 bases. Germline CDR1 and CDR2: SEHNR and FQNEAQ (reference sequence). The CDR3 loop is CASSSLQGPNEKLFF. The DNA for the CDR3 is TGTGCCAGCAGCTCCTTACAGGGTCCTAATGAAAAACTGTTTTTT.

The chain uses TRBV5-1 and TRBJ2-3; possibly TRBD2 for D (6 bases). V was pared by 0 bases and J by 0 bases, with 23 bases between. The CDR3 extends over 20 amino acids. Germline lookup yields CDR1 SGHRS and CDR2 YFSETQ. CDR3: CASSLADWMGIAESTDTQYF. The CDR3 DNA is TGCGCCAGCAGCTTGGCCGATTGGATGGGGATAGCGGAGAGCACAGATACGCAGTATTTT. Complete variable domain (other parts from reference TRBV5-1 and TRBJ2-3): KAGVTQTPRYLIKTRGQQVTLSCSPISGHRSVSWYQQTPGQGLQFLFEYFSETQRNKGNFPGRFSGRQFSNSRSEMNVSTLELGDSALYLCASSLADWMGIAESTDTQYFGPGTRLTVL.

CDR3 loop: CASQAGSNYGYTF. In DNA, the CDR3 is TGTGCCAGCCAAGCAGGGTCCAACTATGGCTACACCTTC. The rearrangement uses TRBV19 and TRBJ1-2, with D tentatively TRBD1 (5 bases). CDR3 length: 13 residues. Germline lookup yields CDR1 LNHDA and CDR2 SQIVND (reference sequence). Trimming removed 9 bases from V and 2 bases from J, with 13 bases in between. Looking up the rest from reference TRBV19 and TRBJ1-2 gives the full variable domain: DGGITQSPKYLFRKEGQNVTLSCEQNLNHDAMYWYRQDPGQGLRLIYYSQIVNDFQKGDIAEGYSVSREKKESFPLTVTSAQKNPTAFYLCASQAGSNYGYTFGSGTRLTVV.

On this clone: In the same sample, other DNA sequences code for this CDR3. The chain uses TRBV9 and TRBJ2-1; 10 bases fit TRBD2. The V segment lost 3 bases and the J segment 0 bases; nucleotides outside the gene matches: 3. The germline CDR1 and CDR2 sequences are SGDLS and YYNGEE. The CDR3 runs to 16 residues. This chain's CDR3 is CASSGPSGSSYNEQFF. CDR3 in DNA: TGTGCCAGCAGCGGGCCTAGCGGGAGCTCCTACAATGAGCAGTTCTTC. The full variable domain, completed using reference TRBV9 and TRBJ2-1, is DSGVTQTPKHLITATGQRVTLRCSPRSGDLSVYWYQQSLDQGLQFLIQYYNGEERAKGNILERFSAQQFPDLHSELNLSSLELGDSALYFCASSGPSGSSYNEQFFGPGTRLTVL.

This clone was seen a handful of times. J is TRBJ2-2 and V is TRBV2, with a tentative D call TRBD2 (6 bases). CDR3 length: 15 residues. Trimming stripped 6 bases from V and 5 bases from J, with 16 bases between. The germline V gene encodes CDR1 SNHLY and CDR2 FYNNEI. CDR3 nucleotides: TGTGCCAGCAGGAAATTGGCAGGGAGGACCGGGGAGCTGTTTTTT. Translating gives CASRKLAGRTGELFF.

The rearrangement links TRBV5-6 to TRBJ2-1, with D possibly being TRBD2 (5 bases). CDR3 length: 15 residues. The germline CDR1 and CDR2 sequences are SGHDT and YYEEEE. Trimming shortened V by 4 bases and J by 1 base, and 12 bases separated the two germline ends. The CDR3 sequence: CASSPEVISYNEQFF. Written as DNA, the CDR3 is TGTGCCAGCAGCCCGGAGGTAATATCCTACAATGAGCAGTTCTTC.

The chain has TRBV11-2 and TRBJ2-2; TRBD2 matches at 11 bases. The CDR3 extends over 18 amino acids. CDR1 is SGHAT and CDR2 is FQNNGV in the germline V gene. After removal of 5 bases from V and 2 bases from J, the junction contained 10 bases not matched to a gene. The CDR3 DNA reads as TGTGCCAGCAGCCTATTGCAGAGACTAGCGGGAAACACCGGGGAGCTGTTTTTT. Amino acid sequence: CASSLLQRLAGNTGELFF.

The chain couples TRBV28 to TRBJ1-5; 12 nucleotides agree with TRBD1. The J segment lost 5 bases and the V segment lost 3 bases, leaving 5 bases of the junction unmatched. The CDR3 loop spans 16 amino acids. Germline CDR1 reads MDHEN; CDR2 reads SYDVKM. CDR3: CASSFLGDRGHQPQHF. As DNA, the CDR3 is TGTGCCAGCAGTTTTCTTGGGGACAGGGGGCATCAGCCCCAGCATTTT.

The chain uses TRBV23-1 and TRBJ1-5, with a tentative D call TRBD1 (5 bases). TRBV23-1 qualifies as an ORF whose function is uncertain. V was cut by 10 bases and J by 8 bases, with 21 bases left in between. The CDR3 sequence is 14 residues long. As DNA, the CDR3 is TGCGCCACCCCAGAGGAGGGACTGGGAAAGCCCCAGCATTTT. This codes for CATPEEGLGKPQHF.

This clone was detected once. The V and J genes are TRBV13 and TRBJ1-4; D not resolved. V was clipped by 0 bases and J by 7 bases, with 6 bases between them. Germline V gene data show CDR1 as PRHDT and CDR2 as FYEKMQ (reference sequence). There are 13 residues in the CDR3. The chain's CDR3 is CASSLGEGEKLFF. CDR3 DNA sequence: TGTGCCAGCAGCTTAGGCGAGGGTGAAAAACTGTTTTTT.

This sequence joins TRBV13 and TRBJ2-7; 8 bases are a match to TRBD2. V shed 1 base, J shed 3 bases, and the junction held 2 bases outside the gene matches. The CDR3 has 14 amino acids. The germline V gene has CDR1 PRHDT and CDR2 FYEKMQ (reference sequence). CDR3 sequence (DNA): TGTGCCAGCAGCTTAGATCGGGGGGGCTACGAGCAGTACTTC. Its protein product is CASSLDRGGYEQYF.

The chain joins TRBV9 to TRBJ2-7; possible D gene TRBD2, 6 bases. CDR3 size: 14 residues. The germline V gene has CDR1 SGDLS and CDR2 YYNGEE. V was cut by 4 bases and J by 5 bases, with 16 bases left in between. CDR3 residues: CASSFGTELNEQYF. For the CDR3, the DNA is TGTGCCAGCAGCTTCGGGACTGAACTTAACGAGCAGTACTTC.

About this clone: The sample carries other DNA sequences with the same CDR3. This rearrangement joins TRBV15 to TRBJ1-1; possible D gene TRBD1, 6 bases. In germline, CDR1 is LNHNV, CDR2 YYDKDF (reference sequence). Trimming pared 1 base from V and 1 base from J, leaving 10 bases between. This CDR3 has 15 amino acids. Here the CDR3 DNA reads TGTGCCACCAGCAGAGTGCGACAGGAGAACACTGAAGCTTTCTTT. It translates to CATSRVRQENTEAFF.

This chain links TRBV14 with TRBJ2-7; D is possibly TRBD1 (6 bases). The CDR3 has 14 residues. Trimming stripped 4 bases from V and 2 bases from J, with 12 bases between. Germline lookup yields CDR1 SGHDN and CDR2 FVKESK. The CDR3: CASSLSRGTYEQYF. The CDR3 DNA follows: TGTGCCAGCAGCCTCTCCAGGGGAACCTACGAGCAGTACTTC.

This clone showed up just once. The chain joins TRBV5-6 to TRBJ1-1; D unresolved. This CDR3 comprises 11 residues. Germline values: CDR1 SGHDT, CDR2 YYEEEE. Trimming stripped 0 bases from V and 10 bases from J, with 7 bases between. The CDR3 DNA reads as TGTGCCAGCAGCTTGGATTCGGTAGCTTTCTTT. Protein sequence: CASSLDSVAFF. Looking up the rest from reference TRBV5-6 and TRBJ1-1 gives the full variable domain: DAGVTQSPTHLIKTRGQQVTLRCSPKSGHDTVSWYQQALGQGPQFIFQYYEEEERQRGNFPDRFSGHQFPNYSSELNVNALLLGDSALYLCASSLDSVAFFGQGTRLTVV.

The chain uses TRBV6-5 and TRBJ2-7; 11 bases fit TRBD2. V gave up 0 bases and J gave up 2 bases; unmatched junction bases: 3. This CDR3 is built from 16 residues. CDR1 is MNHEY and CDR2 is SVGAGI in the germline V gene. CDR3 coding DNA: TGTGCCAGCAGTTACTCGAGGACTAGCGGGCCCTACGAGCAGTACTTC. It encodes CASSYSRTSGPYEQYF.

The V and J genes are TRBV21-1 and TRBJ2-2; the D segment call TRBD1 is taken from the table without a DNA check. TRBV21-1 is a known pseudogene. The CDR3 length is 16 residues. As DNA, the CDR3 is TGTGCCAGCAGCTCAAGGGGCACACCGAACACCGGGGAGCTGTTTTTT. The encoded protein is CASSSRGTPNTGELFF.

The chain couples TRBV19 to TRBJ1-1, with TRBD1 matching 10 bases. Germline CDR1 and CDR2: LNHDA and SQIVND (reference sequence). J gave up 7 bases and V 7 bases, and 9 bases lay outside the gene matches. The CDR3 runs 14 residues. Here the CDR3 reads CASTRGTGAVEAFF. In nucleotides, the CDR3 is TGTGCCAGTACCAGGGGGACAGGGGCCGTTGAAGCTTTCTTT.

This clone was recorded once. DNA for the CDR3: TGTGCCAGCAGCCCAGGGGACACCAGTGGCTCCTACGAGCAGTACTTC. It encodes CASSPGDTSGSYEQYF. The chain joins TRBV7-6 to TRBJ2-7; the D gene is possibly TRBD1 (6 bases). The CDR3 length is 16 residues. CDR1 is SGHVS, CDR2 FNYEAQ, per germline. V shed 5 bases and J shed 0 bases, with 17 bases lying between them.

The table lists this clone with a count of one. J is TRBJ1-6 and V is TRBV2; the D is unclear. The CDR3 covers 15 residues. Trimming pared 4 bases from V and 7 bases from J, leaving 14 bases between. Germline-derived CDR1 and CDR2 are SNHLY and FYNNEI. CDR3 residues: CASSVGLPQNSPLHF. The DNA of the CDR3 is TGTGCCAGCAGTGTCGGTTTGCCCCAAAATTCACCCCTCCACTTT.

The chain joins TRBV30 to TRBJ2-5, with 8 bases that match TRBD2. V lost 0 bases, J lost 5 bases, and 8 bases stayed unmatched. The length of the CDR3 is 15 residues. Germline V gene data show CDR1 as GTSNPN and CDR2 as SVGIG (reference sequence). CDR3 protein: CAWSVRAGEGETQYF. The DNA for the CDR3 is TGTGCCTGGAGTGTACGAGCGGGAGAAGGCGAGACCCAGTACTTC. Filled out from reference TRBV30 and TRBJ2-5, the complete variable domain reads SQTIHQWPATLVQPVGSPLSLECTVEGTSNPNLYWYRQAAGRGLQLLFYSVGIGQISSEVPQNLSASRPQDRQFILSSKKLLLSDSGFYLCAWSVRAGEGETQYFGPGTRLLVL.

This clone showed up just a few times. The sample has other DNA sequences that encode this CDR3 too. V is TRBV9 and J is TRBJ2-1; TRBD2 might be the D (5 bases). CDR3 size: 16 residues. The V gene lost 0 bases and the J gene lost 0 bases, with 10 bases spanning the gap. From germline, CDR1 is SGDLS and CDR2 YYNGEE. The CDR3 region has the DNA TGTGCCAGCAGCGTAGGCGGAGGAAGCTCCTACAATGAGCAGTTCTTC. It is translated as CASSVGGGSSYNEQFF.

The chain couples TRBV19 to TRBJ2-1; TRBD1 agrees at 7 bases. Trimming took 5 bases from V and 4 from J; bases not matched to a gene: 11. Germline V gives CDR1 LNHDA, CDR2 SQIVND (reference sequence). CDR3 length: 16 residues. The CDR3 region has the DNA TGTGCCAGTAGTCCCCTGGTAACAGGGGTTTACAATGAGCAGTTCTTC. Translated: CASSPLVTGVYNEQFF.

V and J are TRBV28 and TRBJ2-5; 9 bases align to TRBD2. The CDR3 extends over 16 amino acids. Trimming removed 1 base from V and 5 bases from J; junction bases left unmatched: 8. CDR1 MDHEN and CDR2 SYDVKM come from the germline V gene. The CDR3 region is CASSLFGGGARETQYF. For the CDR3, the DNA is TGTGCCAGCAGTTTATTTGGCGGGGGGGCCCGGGAGACCCAGTACTTC.

CDR3 loop: CASSIGAESGELFF. The DNA of the CDR3 is TGTGCCAGTAGTATTGGCGCGGAGAGCGGGGAGCTGTTTTTT. This chain joins TRBV19 and TRBJ1-3; no clear D. The J call is uncertain, as TRBJ2-2 better fits the DNA end. This CDR3 spans 14 amino acids. Looked up from germline, CDR1 is LNHDA and CDR2 is SQIVND (reference sequence).